The 27 T cell receptor beta chains presented below share a single source sample, sequenced in a study of T-cell reconstitution after alpha-beta-depleted transplantation in children. TCRbeta library construction was performed incorporating unique molecular identifiers. Using its own MiXCR run on the PCR reads, TCRdb lists one record per CDR3 protein. In the table there are about 240,000 distinct CDR3 sequences, roughly 24% of which are singletons. Sequencing was performed on PBMCs, taken before TCRalphabeta/CD19-depleted stem cell transplant. Source of these receptors: a girl aged 2 to 10 with Fanconi anemia, due to receive a stem cell transplant.

This clonotype was observed at least ten times. V is TRBV5-1 and J is TRBJ2-1, with 9 bases fitting TRBD2. This CDR3 is 16 amino acids long. Germline assignment: CDR1 SGHRS and CDR2 YFSETQ. Trimming at V came to 0 bases and at J to 4 bases, leaving 5 bases not matched to a gene. CDR3 loop: CASSLGTSALYNEQFF. As DNA, the CDR3 is TGCGCCAGCAGCTTGGGGACTAGCGCCCTATACAATGAGCAGTTCTTC.

This clonotype was observed at least ten times. The chain couples TRBV20-1 to TRBJ2-5; 8 nucleotides match TRBD1. This CDR3 region has 15 residues. CDR1 DFQATT and CDR2 SNEGSKA come from the germline V gene (reference sequence). V was clipped by 3 bases and J by 1 base; unmatched bases: 7. CDR3 coding DNA: TGCAGTGCTAGTAGACAGGGGCTTTCCCAAGAGACCCAGTACTTC. This translates into CSASRQGLSQETQYF.

This clonotype has a handful of counts. The DNA of the CDR3 is TGCAGCGTTGAAGGGAGGGGGAATGAAAAACTGTTTTTT. Protein product: CSVEGRGNEKLFF. The chain has TRBV29-1 and TRBJ1-4; a weak D match, TRBD1 (6 bases). V lost 1 base, J lost 5 bases, and 8 bases lay in between. The CDR3 extends over 13 amino acids. Germline values: CDR1 SQVTM, CDR2 ANQGSEA.

This clonotype has more than one count but fewer than ten. The rearrangement joins TRBV4-2 to TRBJ2-5, with 7 bases identical to TRBD2. The CDR3 runs 16 residues. The ends lost 3 bases at V and 0 bases at J; junction bases unmatched: 7. Germline V gene sequence: CDR1 LGHNA, CDR2 YNFKEQ. CDR3: CASSQLTSLYQETQYF. CDR3 DNA: TGTGCCAGCAGCCAGTTGACTAGCCTGTACCAAGAGACCCAGTACTTC.

In its sample, this clonotype was seen many times. The chain employs TRBV29-1 and TRBJ2-1; 7 bases line up with TRBD1. This CDR3 region has 15 residues. Germline CDR1 is SQVTM and CDR2 is ANQGSEA. With 7 bases clipped from V and 6 bases from J, the junction kept 15 bases outside the gene matches. The CDR3 region is CSAKIRGIMSNEQFF. The CDR3 DNA follows: TGCAGCGCGAAAATCAGGGGGATTATGAGCAATGAGCAGTTCTTC.

Here the CDR3 reads CSASRPKGLAGADTQYF. CDR3 DNA sequence: TGCAGTGCTAGTAGGCCCAAAGGGCTAGCGGGAGCAGATACGCAGTATTTT. The chain links TRBV20-1 to TRBJ2-3, with TRBD2 matching 10 bases. CDR1 and CDR2 (germline): DFQATT, SNEGSKA (reference sequence). The CDR3 spans 17 residues. Trimming cost V 3 bases and J 4 bases; bases outside gene matches: 13.

This clonotype came up a few times. The chain employs TRBV5-1 and TRBJ2-2; tentatively, D is TRBD1 (6 bases). This CDR3 region has 15 residues. Trimming left V 7 bases short and J 7 bases short, with 20 bases between. Germline V gives CDR1 SGHRS, CDR2 YFSETQ. The chain's CDR3 is CASDPGESKIGELFF. DNA for the CDR3: TGCGCCAGCGACCCAGGGGAGTCGAAGATCGGGGAGCTGTTTTTT.

This clonotype was recorded many times. The gene calls are TRBV12-3 or TRBV12-4 and TRBJ2-1; 8 bases agree with TRBD2. The J segment lost 7 bases and the V segment lost 0 bases, leaving 8 bases of the junction unmatched. The CDR3 has 16 residues. CDR3: CASSLALTGGWNEQFF. The CDR3 DNA is TGTGCCAGCAGTTTAGCGCTGACGGGAGGGTGGAATGAGCAGTTCTTC.

This clonotype was seen ten or more times. The chain carries TRBV20-1 and TRBJ1-2, with no clear D. CDR3 length: 11 amino acids. CDR1 and CDR2 (germline): DFQATT, SNEGSKA (reference sequence). Trimming took off 6 bases at V and 4 bases at J, with 9 bases between the two ends. The CDR3 DNA sequence: TGCAGTGCGGCCCTCGGCTATGGCTACACCTTC. This gives the protein CSAALGYGYTF.

This clonotype came up many times. This sequence joins TRBV6-5 and TRBJ2-2, with D tentatively TRBD1 (5 bases). From germline, CDR1 is MNHEY and CDR2 SVGAGI. Between the trimmed V and J ends, which lost 0 bases and 5 bases, there was a span of 10 bases. The CDR3 is 15 residues long. CDR3 amino acids: CASSYSSGNTGELFF. CDR3 sequence (DNA): TGTGCCAGCAGTTACTCGTCAGGGAATACCGGGGAGCTGTTTTTT.

This clonotype has at least ten counts. The V call is TRBV27, the J call TRBJ1-2; D unresolved. Per the germline V gene, CDR1 is MNHEY and CDR2 is SMNVEV (reference sequence). V was clipped by 0 bases and J by 5 bases, with 10 bases between them. The CDR3 is 14 amino acids. DNA of the CDR3: TGTGCCAGCAGTTTATCCCACGGAGGGTATGGCTACACCTTC. Encoded protein: CASSLSHGGYGYTF.

This clonotype was seen ten or more times. This rearrangement joins TRBV29-1 to TRBJ2-1; D is perhaps TRBD1 (6 bases). Between the trimmed V and J ends, which lost 3 bases and 10 bases, there was a span of 13 bases. The length of the CDR3 is 12 residues. Germline values: CDR1 SQVTM, CDR2 ANQGSEA. The CDR3 region has the DNA TGCAGCGTTGATACAGGGTATCGGGAGCAGTTCTTC. Translated, it gives CSVDTGYREQFF.

This clonotype was detected many times. The rearrangement links TRBV20-1 to TRBJ2-1, with TRBD2 as a possible D gene (5 bases). Germline V lookup: CDR1 DFQATT, CDR2 SNEGSKA (reference sequence). Trimming stripped 1 base from V and 0 bases from J, with 10 bases between. CDR3 size: 15 residues. In DNA, the CDR3 is TGCAGTGCTAGAGGCCCTAGCCACTCCTACAATGAGCAGTTCTTC. Amino acid sequence: CSARGPSHSYNEQFF.

This clonotype turned up a few times. The rearrangement joins TRBV6-1 to TRBJ2-3; either TRBD1 or TRBD2 may fit D (5 bases each). Per the germline V gene, CDR1 is MNHNS and CDR2 is SASEGT. This CDR3 has 16 amino acids. With 8 bases removed from V and 1 base from J, the gap between germline ends came to 19 bases. This CDR3 reads CASPYTGPSGTDTQYF. CDR3 bases: TGTGCCAGCCCATATACGGGGCCCTCGGGCACAGATACGCAGTATTTT.

The CDR3 protein is CASSRGLADGYEQYF. The CDR3 DNA is TGTGCCAGCAGTCGAGGACTAGCGGATGGCTACGAGCAGTACTTC. The gene calls are TRBV6-1 and TRBJ2-7, with 10 positions matching TRBD2. The germline V gene encodes CDR1 MNHNS and CDR2 SASEGT. Trimming at V came to 5 bases and at J to 3 bases, leaving 7 bases not matched to a gene. The CDR3 spans 15 residues.

This clonotype was recorded many times. This rearrangement joins TRBV28 to TRBJ2-1; perhaps TRBD2 as D (6 bases). This CDR3 is built from 15 residues. V shed 1 base and J shed 4 bases, with 11 bases lying between them. The germline V gene encodes CDR1 MDHEN and CDR2 SYDVKM. The CDR3 spells CASSLSSAPYNEQFF. The CDR3 nucleotides are TGTGCCAGCAGTTTATCTAGCGCACCATACAATGAGCAGTTCTTC.

The sample holds a few counts of this clonotype. This chain joins TRBV5-5 and TRBJ1-5; D is perhaps TRBD1 (6 bases). The CDR3 is made up of 16 amino acids. Germline V gene lookup returns CDR1 SGHKS and CDR2 YYEKEE (reference sequence). The ends were cut back, 1 base at V and 3 bases at J, with 14 bases in the middle. As DNA, the CDR3 is TGTGCCAGCAGCTTGTTAGGGGGGAAGGCCAATCAGCCCCAGCATTTT. Translating gives CASSLLGGKANQPQHF.

The chain joins TRBV5-1 to TRBJ2-7; a weak D match, TRBD1 (5 bases). The V and J ends lost 4 bases and 0 bases respectively, with 14 bases between them. Germline values: CDR1 SGHRS, CDR2 YFSETQ. This CDR3 contains 15 residues. CDR3 sequence: CASSPGHLSSYEQYF. DNA for the CDR3: TGCGCCAGCAGCCCTGGACACCTAAGCTCCTACGAGCAGTACTTC.

This chain joins TRBV7-8 and TRBJ2-1; D possibly corresponds to TRBD1 (5 bases). The germline CDR1 and CDR2 sequences are SGHVS and FQNEAQ. CDR3 size: 14 residues. V lost 3 bases and J 5 bases, leaving 11 bases between the germline ends. In DNA, the CDR3 is TGTGCCAGCAGCTTTAGCAGGGCTGACAATGAGCAGTTCTTC. This sequence encodes CASSFSRADNEQFF.

This clonotype has ten or more counts. This chain uses TRBV7-2 with TRBJ2-3, with no clear D. With 3 bases removed from V and 1 base from J, the gap between germline ends came to 17 bases. Germline V gene data show CDR1 as SGHTA and CDR2 as FQGNSA. CDR3 length: 17 amino acids. The CDR3 sequence is CASSFGSRQRGTDTQYF. DNA for the CDR3: TGTGCCAGCAGCTTTGGATCCCGGCAACGGGGCACAGATACGCAGTATTTT.

The V and J genes are TRBV20-1 and TRBJ2-7; D may be TRBD2 (6 bases). Germline CDR1 DFQATT, CDR2 SNEGSKA (reference sequence). The CDR3 has 13 residues. Trimming removed 5 bases from V and 3 bases from J, with 14 bases in between. This CDR3 reads CSAPGVLFYEQYF. The CDR3 DNA sequence: TGCAGTGCTCCGGGAGTTTTGTTCTACGAGCAGTACTTC.

This clonotype was detected only a few times. This sequence joins TRBV5-1 and TRBJ2-3; D is perhaps TRBD2 (5 bases). The V gene's germline CDR1 is SGHRS and CDR2 YFSETQ. With 7 bases removed from V and 3 bases from J, the gap between germline ends came to 12 bases. The CDR3 extends over 13 amino acids. This CDR3 reads CASGSSRTDTQYF. The DNA of the CDR3 is TGCGCCAGCGGTTCTAGCCGGACAGATACGCAGTATTTT.

This clonotype was observed many times. V and J are TRBV5-1 and TRBJ2-7, with TRBD1 identical over 8 bases. Germline assignment: CDR1 SGHRS and CDR2 YFSETQ. This CDR3 is built from 14 residues. The V gene end was trimmed by 5 bases and the J gene end by 3 bases; junction bases not matched to a gene: 7. This CDR3 is CASRGTGDRYEQYF. In DNA form, the CDR3 reads TGCGCCAGCAGGGGGACAGGAGACCGCTACGAGCAGTACTTC.

This clonotype has just a few counts. This chain connects TRBV5-4 to TRBJ2-1; TRBD2 matches 11 bases. The V gene end was trimmed by 0 bases and the J gene end by 5 bases; junction bases not matched to a gene: 4. The CDR3 is 16 residues long. Germline CDR1 reads SGHNT; CDR2 reads YYREEE (reference sequence). CDR3 sequence reads: CASSLGLAGRNNEQFF. The CDR3 bases are TGTGCCAGCAGCTTGGGACTAGCGGGGAGAAACAATGAGCAGTTCTTC.

The chain links TRBV18 to TRBJ2-1, with D perhaps TRBD2 (6 bases). The germline V gene encodes CDR1 KGHSH and CDR2 LQKENI. The ends were cut back, 6 bases at V and 4 bases at J, with 13 bases in the middle. The CDR3 runs 14 residues. CDR3 protein: CASSLQRVYNEQFF. The CDR3 region has the DNA TGTGCCAGCTCTCTCCAGCGGGTATACAATGAGCAGTTCTTC.

The rearrangement joins TRBV12-3 or TRBV12-4 to TRBJ2-2; no definite D call. CDR3 length: 15 amino acids. Between the trimmed V and J ends, which lost 1 base and 5 bases, there was a span of 11 bases. The CDR3, as DNA: TGTGCCAGCAGTTTAGGGCGGACCTGGACCGGGGAGCTGTTTTTT. This gives the protein CASSLGRTWTGELFF.

This chain connects TRBV5-1 to TRBJ2-3; perhaps TRBD2 as D (6 bases). From germline, CDR1 is SGHRS and CDR2 YFSETQ. CDR3 size: 15 residues. The V gene lost 1 base and the J gene lost 1 base, with 10 bases spanning the gap. CDR3 protein: CASSLLASGTDTQYF. CDR3 coding DNA: TGCGCCAGCAGCTTGTTGGCTAGCGGCACAGATACGCAGTATTTT.